Following are 13 T cell receptor beta chains from one sample sequenced in a study of T cells in Graves' hyperthyroidism and ophthalmopathy. Amplified TCR beta CDR3 regions derived from RNA transcripts. The HTBI primer set was used in a first-round RT-PCR of the TCR CDR3. Via MiXCR, TCRdb re-called the multiplex PCR reads, giving one row per CDR3 protein. The sample has some 600,000 distinct CDR3 sequences, around 14% seen once. The sample consisted of blood. The receptors come from a woman under 40 with Graves' hyperthyroidism that later progressed to Graves' ophthalmopathy.

This clonotype has a handful of counts. With a much larger clone just one base away, this may be a read error. The chain is built from TRBV20-1 and TRBJ2-1; 9 bases fit TRBD1. The CDR3 covers 14 residues. Germline V gene sequence: CDR1 DFQATT, CDR2 SNEGSKA (reference sequence). CDR3 in DNA: TGCAGTGCCGCTGAGGGACAGGGTAACGATGAGCAGTCCTTC. Translating it yields CSAAEGQGNDEQSF.

At least ten counts were recorded for this clonotype. This chain joins TRBV7-2 and TRBJ2-5, with 7 bases fitting TRBD2. The CDR3 runs 15 residues. The germline V gene has CDR1 SGHTA and CDR2 FQGNSA. V shed 3 bases and J 5 bases; nucleotides not matched to a gene: 9. CDR3 sequence: CASSFRPGGLETQYF. The CDR3 bases are TGTGCCAGCAGCTTTCGCCCCGGGGGGTTGGAGACCCAGTACTTC.

This clonotype was counted only a few times. V usage is TRBV7-9 and J usage is TRBJ2-1; 10 nucleotides match TRBD2. The CDR3 runs 17 residues. With V trimmed by 2 bases and J by 5 bases, 9 bases remained unmatched. Germline V lookup: CDR1 SEHNR, CDR2 FQNEAQ (reference sequence). CDR3 protein: CASSLIRTSGDDNEQFF. DNA of the CDR3: TGTGCCAGCAGCTTAATCCGGACTAGCGGTGATGACAATGAGCAGTTCTTC.

At least ten counts were recorded for this clonotype. The CDR3 sequence: CASSGQRSQETQYF. Here the CDR3 DNA reads TGTGCCAGCAGTGGGCAGCGGTCCCAAGAGACCCAGTACTTC. V usage is TRBV2 and J usage is TRBJ2-5, with D possibly being TRBD2 (5 bases). The CDR3 loop spans 14 amino acids. Germline CDR1 reads SNHLY; CDR2 reads FYNNEI. V lost 4 bases and J lost 1, with 10 bases in between.

In its sample, this clonotype was seen many times. The gene calls are TRBV3-1 and TRBJ2-3; 7 bases align to TRBD1. Germline CDR1 and CDR2: LGHDT and YNNKEL (reference sequence). CDR3 size: 15 residues. Losses at the gene ends were 4 bases for V and 4 bases for J; bases not matched to a gene: 8. CDR3 sequence: CASSRAGTAPDTQYF. In DNA, the CDR3 is TGTGCCAGCAGCCGCGCCGGGACAGCACCAGATACGCAGTATTTT.

This clonotype was seen at least ten times. This chain links TRBV6-1 with TRBJ2-3, with D perhaps TRBD1 (6 bases). Germline values: CDR1 MNHNS, CDR2 SASEGT. The V and J ends lost 3 bases and 2 bases respectively, with 9 bases between them. The CDR3 is 14 residues long. This CDR3 reads CASSDRGNTDTQYF. In DNA, the CDR3 is TGTGCCAGCAGTGACAGGGGAAACACAGATACGCAGTATTTT.

In its sample, this clonotype was seen many times. The chain uses TRBV25-1 and TRBJ1-2, with D hard to call. CDR1 is MGHDK and CDR2 is SYGVNS in the germline V gene. The CDR3 runs 15 residues. V gave up 3 bases and J gave up 2 bases, with 13 bases separating them. The CDR3 DNA reads as TGTGCCAGCAGTGAGGCCGGGCCCTTAAACTATGGCTACACCTTC. This gives the protein CASSEAGPLNYGYTF.

This clonotype occurred many times. The chain links TRBV27 to TRBJ1-1; no clear D gene. This CDR3 contains 13 residues. Trimming cost V 3 bases and J 4 bases, with 9 bases left between them. Germline loops: CDR1 MNHEY, CDR2 SMNVEV (reference sequence). This CDR3 reads CASSLKASTEAFF. In nucleotides, the CDR3 is TGTGCCAGCAGTTTGAAGGCCTCCACTGAAGCTTTCTTT.

The chain has TRBV10-2 and TRBJ2-1, with 8 bases aligning to TRBD2. Germline CDR1 is WSHSY and CDR2 is SAAADI. J was trimmed by 3 bases and V by 3 bases; bases with no gene match: 4. The CDR3 has 15 amino acids. CDR3 region: CASSDAGGVYNEQFF. CDR3 in DNA: TGCGCCAGCAGTGATGCGGGAGGCGTCTACAATGAGCAGTTCTTC.

In DNA form, the CDR3 reads TGTGCCAGCGCGAGAGGCCTTGGAGAGACCCAGTACTTC. Its protein is CASARGLGETQYF. The V and J genes are TRBV12-3 or TRBV12-4 and TRBJ2-5, with unresolved D. With 8 bases removed from V and 4 bases from J, the gap between germline ends came to 14 bases. This CDR3 is 13 amino acids long.

The V call is TRBV2, the J call TRBJ1-1; D may be TRBD1 (6 bases). CDR1 and CDR2 (germline): SNHLY, FYNNEI. The CDR3 is 14 residues long. The V and J ends lost 7 bases and 4 bases respectively, with 16 bases between them. CDR3 nucleotide sequence: TGTGCCAGCATAGGTGGGACAACGGGCACTGAAGCTTTCTTT. Amino acids: CASIGGTTGTEAFF.

This clonotype occurred many times. This sequence joins TRBV5-6 and TRBJ2-7; 11 positions match TRBD2. CDR3 length: 15 residues. Germline trimming cut 2 bases from V and 1 base from J; bases unmatched to any gene: 2. The germline gives CDR1 SGHDT, CDR2 YYEEEE. The CDR3 coding sequence is TGTGCCAGCAGCTTACTAGCGGGAGAGTCCTACGAGCAGTACTTC. Translating gives CASSLLAGESYEQYF.

There are many counts of this clonotype. The V gene is TRBV19, the J gene TRBJ2-1; TRBD2 is a possible D gene (6 bases). Germline assignment: CDR1 LNHDA and CDR2 SQIVND (reference sequence). The CDR3 contains 15 residues. Trimming shortened V by 7 bases and J by 0 bases, and 13 bases separated the two germline ends. This chain's CDR3 is CASILDGSSYNEQFF. The DNA for the CDR3 is TGTGCCAGTATCCTAGACGGGAGCTCCTACAATGAGCAGTTCTTC.